What follows is one T cell receptor (beta chain) and its context. Its antigen is not identified. This sample was taken from a study of shared clonotypes between healthy human individuals. Study-level background: The cohort comprised a couple of women and three men. Their ages spanned 18 to 49 years.

The study's findings and limits: Generation probabilities were higher for clonotypes shared across all four sorted-subset donors than for unshared ones.

The V and J ends lost 3 bases and 2 bases, in that order; junction bases with no gene match: 4. Per the germline V gene, CDR1 is MNHEY and CDR2 is SMNVEV (reference sequence). The CDR3 is made up of 15 amino acids. The method was immunoSEQ multiplex PCR; TCRdb's version includes in-frame clones alone and lacks a portion of them. The sample lists more than 2,000,000 clones; over 85% were seen once. V gene TRBV27 combines with J gene TRBJ2-7; the match to TRBD2 covers 10 bases. This sequence originates from a man between 18 and 29 years old in good health. Sequencing was done on a sample of naive CD4+ T cells sorted from blood. This sample's subset: CD45RA+ positively selected. The CDR3 is CASSFLAGAAYEQYF. In nucleotides, the CDR3 is TGTGCCAGCAGTTTCCTAGCGGGGGCGGCCTACGAGCAGTACTTC.